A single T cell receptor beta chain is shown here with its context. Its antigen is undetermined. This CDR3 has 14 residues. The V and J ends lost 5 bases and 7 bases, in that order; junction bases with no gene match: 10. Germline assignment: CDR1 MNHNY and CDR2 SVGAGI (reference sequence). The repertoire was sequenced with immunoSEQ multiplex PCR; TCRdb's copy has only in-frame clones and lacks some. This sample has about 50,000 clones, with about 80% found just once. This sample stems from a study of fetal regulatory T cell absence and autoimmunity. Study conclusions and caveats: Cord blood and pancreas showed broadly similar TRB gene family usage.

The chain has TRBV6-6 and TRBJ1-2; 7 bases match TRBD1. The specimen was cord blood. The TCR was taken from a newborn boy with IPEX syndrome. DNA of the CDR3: TGTGCCAGCAGTCCCGACAGGGACTATGGTGGCTACACCTTC. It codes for CASSPDRDYGGYTF.